A single sample gave rise to the 16 T cell receptor beta chains below, sequenced in a study of blood T cell repertoires in COVID-19 (dated by TCRdb to the early 2020s). Libraries were prepared through the immunoSEQ multiplex PCR assay. In its TCRdb copy, this immuneACCESS table keeps in-frame sequences only and misses some clones. Where compared with another copy, unresolved V genes explain less than half of these, and the others have no known cause. The sample includes some 110,000 clones, with under 90% observed a single time. More than 30% of the sample belongs to the ten largest clones. Source material: peripheral blood. These receptors came from a man aged 80 or over with acute or convalescent COVID-19.

The rearrangement joins TRBV7-8 to TRBJ1-2; D is unclear. This CDR3 comprises 13 residues. V dropped 9 bases and J dropped 2 bases, with 13 bases sitting between them. CDR1 and CDR2 from the germline V gene are SGHVS and FQNEAQ. CDR3 region: CASKGSLNYGYTF. In DNA form, the CDR3 reads TGTGCCAGTAAAGGGAGCCTGAACTATGGCTACACCTTC.

V gene TRBV6-6 combines with J gene TRBJ2-2, with 9 bases aligning to TRBD1. This CDR3 spans 15 amino acids. J lost 3 bases, V lost 6 bases, and 5 bases had no gene match. The germline gives CDR1 MNHNY, CDR2 SVGAGI (reference sequence). CDR3 bases: TGTGCCAGCAGATTAACAGGGGGCGACACCGGGGAGCTGTTTTTT. It encodes CASRLTGGDTGELFF.

This clone showed up just once. This chain uses TRBV7-2 with TRBJ2-2; TRBD2 matches 11 bases. The CDR3 sequence is 15 residues long. Per the germline V gene, CDR1 is SGHTA and CDR2 is FQGNSA. V lost 4 bases, J lost 7 bases, and 5 bases stayed unmatched. The CDR3 spells CASSSLAGVVGELFF. The CDR3 DNA reads as TGTGCCAGCAGCTCACTAGCGGGAGTGGTCGGGGAGCTGTTTTTT.

This clone was found a few times. This rearrangement joins TRBV18 to TRBJ1-2; 9 positions agree with TRBD1. Germline trimming cut 6 bases from V and 2 bases from J; bases unmatched to any gene: 7. This CDR3 has 15 amino acids. Per germline, CDR1 KGHSH and CDR2 LQKENI. The CDR3 loop reads CASSQTGGANYGYTF. CDR3 nucleotides: TGTGCCAGCTCCCAAACAGGGGGCGCAAACTATGGCTACACCTTC.

A single count supports this clone. J is TRBJ2-2 and V is TRBV9; 8 nucleotides line up with TRBD1. V dropped 3 bases and J dropped 8; count of bases not matched to a gene: 6. Per germline, CDR1 SGDLS and CDR2 YYNGEE. The CDR3 covers 14 residues. The CDR3, as DNA: TGTGCCAGCAGCGAAAGGACAGGGCTTGGGGAGCTGTTTTTT. This codes for CASSERTGLGELFF.

This rearrangement joins TRBV12-3 or TRBV12-4 to TRBJ2-7; TRBD1 aligns across 7 bases. The trim removed 5 bases at V and 6 bases at J, leaving 7 bases unmatched. The CDR3 is 13 residues long. Written as DNA, the CDR3 is TGTGCCAGCAGTCAACGACAGGGTGCCGAGCAGTACTTC. Its translation is CASSQRQGAEQYF.

The rearrangement joins TRBV5-1 to TRBJ2-1, with TRBD1 identical over 7 bases. There are 16 residues in the CDR3. Germline V CDR1 and CDR2: SGHRS, YFSETQ. The V gene end was trimmed by 4 bases and the J gene end by 1 base; junction bases not matched to a gene: 8. The CDR3 DNA follows: TGCGCCAGCAGCAAGACAGGGTCGGCGTCCTACAATGAGCAGTTCTTC. This codes for CASSKTGSASYNEQFF. Using reference TRBV5-1 and TRBJ2-1 for the parts outside the CDR3, the full variable domain is KAGVTQTPRYLIKTRGQQVTLSCSPISGHRSVSWYQQTPGQGLQFLFEYFSETQRNKGNFPGRFSGRQFSNSRSEMNVSTLELGDSALYLCASSKTGSASYNEQFFGPGTRLTVL.

This chain connects TRBV3-1 (or the pseudogene TRBV3-2) to TRBJ2-2, with TRBD1 identical over 12 bases. CDR1 LGHDT and CDR2 YNNKEL come from the germline V gene (reference sequence). V lost 4 bases, J lost 3 bases, and 9 bases stayed unmatched. The CDR3 runs to 18 residues. CDR3 in DNA: TGTGCCAGCAGCCCGGGACAGGGGGCCCCGACCTACACCGGGGAGCTGTTTTTT. Amino acid sequence: CASSPGQGAPTYTGELFF.

This clone was counted only a few times. The V and J genes are TRBV19 and TRBJ1-3; D unclear. Germline V gene sequence: CDR1 LNHDA, CDR2 SQIVND (reference sequence). There are 15 residues in the CDR3. V gave up 1 base and J gave up 0 bases, with 7 bases separating them. This CDR3 reads CASSIGRSSGNTIYF. The DNA of the CDR3 is TGTGCCAGTAGTATAGGTCGGAGCTCTGGAAACACCATATATTTT. Filled out from reference TRBV19 and TRBJ1-3, the complete variable domain reads DGGITQSPKYLFRKEGQNVTLSCEQNLNHDAMYWYRQDPGQGLRLIYYSQIVNDFQKGDIAEGYSVSREKKESFPLTVTSAQKNPTAFYLCASSIGRSSGNTIYFGEGSWLTVV.

CDR3 loop: CASSSRDRNTEAFF. The CDR3, as DNA: TGTGCCAGCAGCTCCAGGGACAGGAACACTGAAGCTTTCTTT. The gene calls are TRBV7-9 and TRBJ1-1; 7 bases fit TRBD1. The germline V gene encodes CDR1 SEHNR and CDR2 FQNEAQ (reference sequence). This CDR3 has 14 amino acids. Trimming cost V 4 bases and J 1 base; bases outside gene matches: 3.

The V and J genes are TRBV5-5 and TRBJ1-2; D perhaps matches TRBD1 (6 bases). The CDR3 is 15 residues long. Germline V CDR1 and CDR2: SGHKS, YYEKEE (reference sequence). Trimming cost V 0 bases and J 4 bases, with 13 bases left between them. The CDR3, as DNA: TGTGCCAGCAGCTTGGGCGGGGGCGCAGTCTATGGCTACACCTTC. Encoded protein: CASSLGGGAVYGYTF.

The V call is TRBV6-5, the J call TRBJ2-5; D possibly corresponds to TRBD1 (5 bases). Germline V gives CDR1 MNHEY, CDR2 SVGAGI. The CDR3 runs to 14 residues. V dropped 2 bases and J dropped 5 bases, with 12 bases sitting between them. CDR3 sequence (DNA): TGTGCCAGCAGTTACAATCAGGGTGGGGAGACCCAGTACTTC. This gives the protein CASSYNQGGETQYF.

The sample holds one count of this clone. V usage is TRBV5-1 and J usage is TRBJ2-3; 7 nucleotides line up with TRBD2. Germline V gene lookup returns CDR1 SGHRS and CDR2 YFSETQ. The CDR3 sequence is 16 residues long. With V trimmed by 3 bases and J by 0 bases, 7 bases remained unmatched. The CDR3 nucleotides read TGCGCCAGCAGCTCCGGACTAGTGGTTAGCACAGATACGCAGTATTTT. This encodes CASSSGLVVSTDTQYF.

This clone was picked up one time. The chain is built from TRBV30 and TRBJ2-1; D gene ambiguous. V was cut by 0 bases and J by 3 bases, with 24 bases left in between. The CDR3 consists of 19 residues. The V gene's germline CDR1 is GTSNPN and CDR2 SVGIG (reference sequence). This CDR3 reads CAWSVLREFRAASYNEQFF. In DNA form, the CDR3 reads TGTGCCTGGAGTGTACTCCGTGAGTTTCGCGCGGCCAGCTACAATGAGCAGTTCTTC.

The genes are TRBV3-1 (or the pseudogene TRBV3-2) and TRBJ2-7, with D unresolved. CDR3 length equals 14 residues. Germline V lookup: CDR1 LGHDT, CDR2 YNNKEL (reference sequence). V dropped 0 bases and J dropped 2 bases, with 8 bases sitting between them. This CDR3 is CASSQDFRTYEQYF. The CDR3 DNA reads as TGTGCCAGCAGCCAAGATTTCAGGACCTACGAGCAGTACTTC.

This clone was seen a few times. The chain's CDR3 is CASSLVAVFSEAFF. The CDR3, as DNA: TGTGCCAGCAGTTTGGTGGCGGTATTCTCTGAAGCTTTCTTT. The chain couples TRBV28 to TRBJ1-1; D gene uncertain. The CDR3 runs 14 residues. The V gene's germline CDR1 is MDHEN and CDR2 SYDVKM. V lost 3 bases to trimming and J lost 6 bases, with 14 bases between them.